This TCR beta chain was recorded in a study of resident and recirculating memory T cells in vitiligo. Looking at the study overall: Shave-biopsy epidermis from lesional and nonlesional skin was sequenced alongside PBMCs.

Here immunoSEQ multiplex PCR was the method, and the copy in TCRdb shows in-frame clones only, minus some. The data contain tens of thousands of clones, 90% to 95% of them singletons. Sequenced: blood. The source of this sequence is a male donor with vitiligo.

The chain's CDR3 is CASRRSLNSNQPQHF. DNA for the CDR3: TGTGCCAGCAGGAGATCTTTAAATAGCAATCAGCCCCAGCATTTT. The genes are TRBV2 and TRBJ1-5; no clear D. V was pared by 6 bases and J by 0 bases, with 12 bases between. Looked up from germline, CDR1 is SNHLY and CDR2 is FYNNEI. The CDR3 has 15 amino acids.